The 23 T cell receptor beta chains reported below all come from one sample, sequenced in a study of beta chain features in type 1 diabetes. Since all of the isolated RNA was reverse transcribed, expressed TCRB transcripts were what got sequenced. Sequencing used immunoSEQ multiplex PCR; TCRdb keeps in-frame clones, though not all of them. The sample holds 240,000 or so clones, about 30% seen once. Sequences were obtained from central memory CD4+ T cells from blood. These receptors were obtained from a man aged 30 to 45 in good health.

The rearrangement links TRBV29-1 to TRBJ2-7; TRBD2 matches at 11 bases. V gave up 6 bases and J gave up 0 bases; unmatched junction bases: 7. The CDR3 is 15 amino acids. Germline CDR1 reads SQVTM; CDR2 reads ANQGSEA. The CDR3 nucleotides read TGCAGCGTCCTTAAACTAGCGGGAGTCTCCTACGAGCAGTACTTC. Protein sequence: CSVLKLAGVSYEQYF.

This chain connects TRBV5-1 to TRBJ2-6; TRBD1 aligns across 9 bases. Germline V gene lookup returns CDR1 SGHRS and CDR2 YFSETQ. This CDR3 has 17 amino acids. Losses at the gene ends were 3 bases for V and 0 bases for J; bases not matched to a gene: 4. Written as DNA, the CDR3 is TGCGCCAGCAGCTCCCAGACAGGGGGCTCTGGGGCCAACGTCCTGACTTTC. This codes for CASSSQTGGSGANVLTF.

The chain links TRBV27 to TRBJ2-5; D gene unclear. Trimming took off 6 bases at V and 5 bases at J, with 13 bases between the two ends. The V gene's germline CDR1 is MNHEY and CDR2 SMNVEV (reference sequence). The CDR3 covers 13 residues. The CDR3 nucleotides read TGTGCCAGCAGACTAAACGAAGGGGAGACCCAGTACTTC. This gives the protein CASRLNEGETQYF.

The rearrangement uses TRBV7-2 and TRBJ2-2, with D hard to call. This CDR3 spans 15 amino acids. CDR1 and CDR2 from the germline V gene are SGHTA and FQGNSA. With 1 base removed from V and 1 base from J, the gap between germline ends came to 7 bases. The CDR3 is CASSLVGLNTGELFF. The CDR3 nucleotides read TGTGCCAGCAGCTTAGTAGGGTTGAACACCGGGGAGCTGTTTTTT. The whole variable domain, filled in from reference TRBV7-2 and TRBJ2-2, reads GAGVSQSPSNKVTEKGKDVELRCDPISGHTALYWYRQSLGQGLEFLIYFQGNSAPDKSGLPSDRFSAERTGGSVSTLTIQRTQQEDSAVYLCASSLVGLNTGELFFGEGSRLTVL.

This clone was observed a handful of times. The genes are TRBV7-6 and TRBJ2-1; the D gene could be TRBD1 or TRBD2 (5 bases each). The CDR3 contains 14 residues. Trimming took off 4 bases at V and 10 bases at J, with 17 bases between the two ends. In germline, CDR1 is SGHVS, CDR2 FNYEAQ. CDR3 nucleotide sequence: TGTGCCAGCAGCTCGGGAATGGTGGGGACGGAGCAGTTCTTC. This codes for CASSSGMVGTEQFF.

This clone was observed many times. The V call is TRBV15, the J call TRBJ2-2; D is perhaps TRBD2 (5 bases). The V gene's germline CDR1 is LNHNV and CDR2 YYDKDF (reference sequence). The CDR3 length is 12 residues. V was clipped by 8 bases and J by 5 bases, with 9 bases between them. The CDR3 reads CATGRVTGELFF. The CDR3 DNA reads TGTGCCACCGGGCGGGTAACCGGGGAGCTGTTTTTT.

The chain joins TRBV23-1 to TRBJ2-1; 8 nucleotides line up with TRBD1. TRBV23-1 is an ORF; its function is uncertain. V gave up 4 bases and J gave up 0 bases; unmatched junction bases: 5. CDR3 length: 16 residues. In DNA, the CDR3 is TGCGCCAGCAGTCGATCAGGGGGCTACTCCTACAATGAGCAGTTCTTC. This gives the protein CASSRSGGYSYNEQFF.

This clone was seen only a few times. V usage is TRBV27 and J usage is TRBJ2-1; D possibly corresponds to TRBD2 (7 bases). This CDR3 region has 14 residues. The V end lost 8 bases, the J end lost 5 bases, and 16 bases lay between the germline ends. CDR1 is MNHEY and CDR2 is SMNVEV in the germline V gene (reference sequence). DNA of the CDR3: TGTGCCAGCGGGAAGGGCGGGGGCAACAATGAGCAGTTCTTC. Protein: CASGKGGGNNEQFF.

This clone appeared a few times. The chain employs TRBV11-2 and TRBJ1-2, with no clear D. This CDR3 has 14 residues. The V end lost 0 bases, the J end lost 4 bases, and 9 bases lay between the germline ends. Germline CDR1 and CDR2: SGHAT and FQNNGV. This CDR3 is CASSLDLRPYGYTF. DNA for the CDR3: TGTGCCAGCAGCTTAGATCTCAGACCCTATGGCTACACCTTC. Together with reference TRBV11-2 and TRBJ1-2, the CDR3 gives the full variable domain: EAGVAQSPRYKIIEKRQSVAFWCNPISGHATLYWYQQILGQGPKLLIQFQNNGVVDDSQLPKDRFSAERLKGVDSTLKIQPAKLEDSAVYLCASSLDLRPYGYTFGSGTRLTVV.

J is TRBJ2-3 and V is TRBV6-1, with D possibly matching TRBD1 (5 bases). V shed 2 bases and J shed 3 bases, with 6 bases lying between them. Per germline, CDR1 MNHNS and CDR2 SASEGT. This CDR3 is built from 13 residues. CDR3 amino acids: CASSEQGTDTQYF. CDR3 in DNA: TGTGCCAGCAGTGAACAGGGAACAGATACGCAGTATTTT.

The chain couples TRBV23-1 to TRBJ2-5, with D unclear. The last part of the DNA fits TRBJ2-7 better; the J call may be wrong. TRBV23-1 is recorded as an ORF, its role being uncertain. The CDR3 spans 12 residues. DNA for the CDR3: TGCGCCAGCAGTGCTCAGTCCTACGAGCAGTACTTC. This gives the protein CASSAQSYEQYF.

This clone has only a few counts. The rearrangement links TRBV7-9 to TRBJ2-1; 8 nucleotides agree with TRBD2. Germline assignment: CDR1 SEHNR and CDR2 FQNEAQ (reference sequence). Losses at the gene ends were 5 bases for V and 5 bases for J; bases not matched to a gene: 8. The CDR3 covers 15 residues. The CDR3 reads CASSQEGSGDNEQFF. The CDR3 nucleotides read TGTGCCAGCAGCCAAGAGGGTAGCGGGGACAATGAGCAGTTCTTC.

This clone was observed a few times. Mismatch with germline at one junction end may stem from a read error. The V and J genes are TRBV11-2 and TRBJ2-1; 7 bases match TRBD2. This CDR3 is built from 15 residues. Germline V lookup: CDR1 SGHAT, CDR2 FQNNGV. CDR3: CASSIILGGKRERFF. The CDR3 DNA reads TGTGCCAGCAGCATCATCCTCGGGGGGAAACGCGAGCGGTTCTTC.

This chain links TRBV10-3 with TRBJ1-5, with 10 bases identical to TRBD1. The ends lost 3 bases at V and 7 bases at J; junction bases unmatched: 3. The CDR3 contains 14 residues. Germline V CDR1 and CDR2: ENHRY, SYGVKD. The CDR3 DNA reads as TGTGCCATCAGTGAAAGACAGGGGGCACAGCCCCAGCATTTT. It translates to CAISERQGAQPQHF.

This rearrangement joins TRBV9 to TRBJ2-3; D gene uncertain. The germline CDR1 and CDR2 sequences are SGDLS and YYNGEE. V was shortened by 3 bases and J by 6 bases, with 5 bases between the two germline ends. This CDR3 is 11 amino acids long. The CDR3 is CASSAADTQYF. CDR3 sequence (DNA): TGTGCCAGCAGCGCCGCTGATACGCAGTATTTT.

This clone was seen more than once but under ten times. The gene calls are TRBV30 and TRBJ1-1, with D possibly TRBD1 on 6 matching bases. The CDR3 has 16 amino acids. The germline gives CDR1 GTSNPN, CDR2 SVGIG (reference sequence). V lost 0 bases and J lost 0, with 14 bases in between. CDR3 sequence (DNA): TGTGCCTGGAGTGTAGGCCCTGGGGGCATGAACACTGAAGCTTTCTTT. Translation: CAWSVGPGGMNTEAFF.

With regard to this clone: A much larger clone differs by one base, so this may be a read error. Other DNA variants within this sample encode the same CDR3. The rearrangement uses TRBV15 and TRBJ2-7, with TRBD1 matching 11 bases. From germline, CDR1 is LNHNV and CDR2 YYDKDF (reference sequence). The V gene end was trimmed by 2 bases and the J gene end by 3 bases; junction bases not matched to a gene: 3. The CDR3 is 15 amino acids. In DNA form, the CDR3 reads TGTGCCACCAGCAGATCCGGGACAGGGGGCTACGAGCAGTACTTC. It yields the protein CATSRSGTGGYEQYF.

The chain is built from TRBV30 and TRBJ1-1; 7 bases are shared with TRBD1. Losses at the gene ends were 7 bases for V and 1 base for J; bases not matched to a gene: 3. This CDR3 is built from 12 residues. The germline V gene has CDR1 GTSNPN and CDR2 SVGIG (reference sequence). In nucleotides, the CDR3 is TGTGCCTTTGACAGGGCGAACACTGAAGCTTTCTTT. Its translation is CAFDRANTEAFF.

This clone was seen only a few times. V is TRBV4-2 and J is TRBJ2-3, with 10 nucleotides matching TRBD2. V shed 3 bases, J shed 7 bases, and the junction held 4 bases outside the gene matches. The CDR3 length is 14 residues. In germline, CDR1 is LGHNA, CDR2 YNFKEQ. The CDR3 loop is CASSQASGGNTQYF. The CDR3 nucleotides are TGTGCCAGCAGCCAGGCTAGCGGGGGAAATACGCAGTATTTT.

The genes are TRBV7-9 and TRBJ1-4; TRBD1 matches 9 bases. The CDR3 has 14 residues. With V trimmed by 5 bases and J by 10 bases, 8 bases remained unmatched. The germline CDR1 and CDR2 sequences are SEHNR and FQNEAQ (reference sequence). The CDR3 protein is CASSAGTGPGKLFF. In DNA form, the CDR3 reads TGTGCCAGCAGCGCCGGGACAGGGCCCGGAAAACTGTTTTTT.

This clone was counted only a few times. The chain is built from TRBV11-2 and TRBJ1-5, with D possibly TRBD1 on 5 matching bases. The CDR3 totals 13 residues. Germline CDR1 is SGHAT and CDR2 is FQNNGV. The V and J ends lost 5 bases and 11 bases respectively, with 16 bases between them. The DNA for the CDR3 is TGTGCCAGCAGCGAGGGTGGGGGGAGCGCCCAGCATTTT. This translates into CASSEGGGSAQHF. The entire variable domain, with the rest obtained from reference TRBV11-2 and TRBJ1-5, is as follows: EAGVAQSPRYKIIEKRQSVAFWCNPISGHATLYWYQQILGQGPKLLIQFQNNGVVDDSQLPKDRFSAERLKGVDSTLKIQPAKLEDSAVYLCASSEGGGSAQHFGDGTRLSIL.

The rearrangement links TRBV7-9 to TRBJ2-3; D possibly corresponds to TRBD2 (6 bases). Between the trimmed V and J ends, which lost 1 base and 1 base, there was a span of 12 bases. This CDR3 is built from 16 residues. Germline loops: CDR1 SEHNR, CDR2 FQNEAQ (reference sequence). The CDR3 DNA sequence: TGTGCCAGCAGCTTAGGGCCTAGCGTCGGCACAGATACGCAGTATTTT. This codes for CASSLGPSVGTDTQYF. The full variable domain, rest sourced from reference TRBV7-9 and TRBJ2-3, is DTGVSQNPRHKITKRGQNVTFRCDPISEHNRLYWYRQTLGQGPEFLTYFQNEAQLEKSRLLSDRFSAERPKGSFSTLEIQRTEQGDSAMYLCASSLGPSVGTDTQYFGPGTRLTVL.

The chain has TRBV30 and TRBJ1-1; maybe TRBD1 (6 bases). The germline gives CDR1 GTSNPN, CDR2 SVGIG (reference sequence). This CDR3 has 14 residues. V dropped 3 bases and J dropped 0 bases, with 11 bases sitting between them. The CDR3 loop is CAWSVSGVNTEAFF. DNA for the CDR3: TGTGCCTGGAGCGTCTCAGGGGTGAACACTGAAGCTTTCTTT.